This is a list of T cell receptor beta chains from one sample in a study of blood T cell repertoires in COVID-19. Sequenced by immunoSEQ multiplex PCR; TCRdb stores in-frame clones only, minus some. The sample holds approximately 28,000 clones, 85% to 95% seen once. Sequencing used peripheral blood. These receptors all stem from a woman aged 70-85 years with COVID-19, enrolled during active disease. CDR3s include the opening cysteine and the closing phenylalanine or tryptophan. D genes are given only for firm matches. Size is stated for part of the rows, as once, few or many counts, or as a class when the clone is expanded.

>TRBV28|NA|NA|TRBJ1-5
CASSLHSSNQPQHF
TGTGCCAGCAGTTTACACAGTAGCAATCAGCCCCAGCATTTT
>TRBV6-1|NA|NA|TRBJ1-5
CASSERDSNQPQHF
TGTGCCAGCAGTGAGAGGGATAGCAATCAGCCCCAGCATTTT
>TRBV7-2|NA|NA|TRBJ1-5
CASSWGGFNQPQHF
TGTGCCAGCAGCTGGGGGGGGTTCAATCAGCCCCAGCATTTT
>TRBV27|NA|NA|TRBJ1-4
CASSAGRANEKLFF
TGTGCCAGCAGCGCGGGACGGGCTAATGAAAAACTGTTTTTT
>TRBV19|NA|TRBD1|TRBJ1-5
CASNSDRASNQPQHF
TGTGCCAGTAACTCGGACAGGGCAAGCAATCAGCCCCAGCATTTT
>TRBV5-1|NA|NA|TRBJ2-7
CASSLGQAVTYEQYF
TGCGCCAGCAGCTTGGGACAGGCGGTCACCTACGAGCAGTACTTC
>TRBV28|NA|NA|TRBJ1-1
CASSWSMGAFF
TGTGCCAGCAGTTGGAGTATGGGAGCTTTCTTT
>TRBV19|NA|NA|TRBJ2-3
CASSTTPGGTDTQYF
TGTGCCAGTAGTACCACGCCGGGGGGCACAGATACGCAGTATTTT
>TRBV6-1|NA|NA|TRBJ1-5
CASSDLPGQSNQPQHF
TGTGCCAGCAGTGATCTCCCGGGACAAAGCAATCAGCCCCAGCATTTT
>TRBV9|NA|NA|TRBJ2-1
CASSVGAQSTNEQFF
TGTGCCAGCAGCGTAGGGGCCCAGAGTACAAATGAGCAGTTCTTC
>TRBV10-2|NA|NA|TRBJ2-5
CASSPGRHQETQYF
TGCGCCAGCAGCCCGGGTCGCCACCAAGAGACCCAGTACTTC
>TRBV28|NA|NA|TRBJ2-1
CASSSHTSSYNEQFF
TGTGCCAGCAGTTCACATACTAGCTCCTACAATGAGCAGTTCTTC
>TRBV7-3|once|TRBD2|TRBJ2-3
CASSLAAGESDTQYF
TGTGCCAGCAGCTTAGCGGCGGGAGAATCAGATACGCAGTATTTT
>TRBV19|NA|TRBD2|TRBJ2-1
CASRRLAGGRDEQFF
TGTGCCAGTCGCCGACTAGCGGGAGGGAGGGATGAGCAGTTCTTC
>TRBV28|NA|NA|TRBJ2-1
CASSDTGDYNEQFF
TGTGCCAGCAGTGACACCGGGGACTACAATGAGCAGTTCTTC
>TRBV28|NA|NA|TRBJ1-2
CASSQGSIYGYTF
TGTGCCAGTTCCCAGGGCAGTATCTATGGCTACACCTTC
>TRBV2|NA|TRBD2|TRBJ2-2
CASRRGLAGGTGELFF
TGTGCCAGCAGAAGAGGGCTAGCGGGAGGAACCGGGGAGCTGTTTTTT
>TRBV11-2|once|NA|TRBJ1-2
CASSSQGKKGYGYTF
TGTGCCAGCAGCTCGCAGGGGAAAAAAGGCTATGGCTACACCTTC
>TRBV19|NA|NA|TRBJ2-1
CASSFGTVYNEQFF
TGTGCCAGTAGTTTCGGGACTGTCTACAATGAGCAGTTCTTC
>TRBV19|NA|TRBD1|TRBJ1-1
CASRTGWNNMNTEAFF
TGTGCCAGTAGGACAGGGTGGAATAACATGAACACTGAAGCTTTCTTT
>TRBV7-9|NA|NA|TRBJ2-7
CASTLSGVYEQYF
TGTGCCAGCACCCTATCAGGGGTGTACGAGCAGTACTTC
>TRBV4-2|NA|NA|TRBJ2-7
CASSQPGTEAQYF
TGTGCCAGCAGCCAGCCTGGGACTGAAGCTCAGTACTTC
>TRBV3-1/TRBV3-2|NA|NA|TRBJ1-4
CASSQERITNEKLFF
TGTGCCAGCAGCCAAGAGCGGATAACTAATGAAAAACTGTTTTTT
>TRBV10-3|NA|TRBD1|TRBJ2-7
CAIRTTGGPYEQYF
TGTGCCATCAGAACGACAGGGGGCCCCTACGAGCAGTACTTC
>TRBV24-1|NA|TRBD1|TRBJ2-7
CATSDPGTDNYEQYF
TGTGCCACCAGTGATCCCGGGACAGACAACTACGAGCAGTACTTC
>TRBV7-2|NA|TRBD1|TRBJ1-2
CASSLERGPGYTF
TGTGCCAGCAGCTTAGAAAGGGGGCCTGGCTACACCTTC
>TRBV5-1|NA|NA|TRBJ2-3
CASSWTGLIAVDTQYF
TGCGCCAGCAGCTGGACAGGCCTGATAGCGGTGGATACGCAGTATTTT